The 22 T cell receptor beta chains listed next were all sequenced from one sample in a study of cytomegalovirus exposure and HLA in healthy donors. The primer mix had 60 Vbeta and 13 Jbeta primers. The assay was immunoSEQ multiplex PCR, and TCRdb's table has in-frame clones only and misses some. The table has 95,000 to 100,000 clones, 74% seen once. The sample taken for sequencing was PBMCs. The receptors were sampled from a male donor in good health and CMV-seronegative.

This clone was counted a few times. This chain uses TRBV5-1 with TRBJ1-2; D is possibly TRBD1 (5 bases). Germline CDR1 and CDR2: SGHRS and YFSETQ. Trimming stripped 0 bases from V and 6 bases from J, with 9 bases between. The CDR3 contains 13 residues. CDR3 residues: CASSLVLGHGYTF. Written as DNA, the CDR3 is TGCGCCAGCAGCTTGGTCCTGGGGCATGGCTACACCTTC.

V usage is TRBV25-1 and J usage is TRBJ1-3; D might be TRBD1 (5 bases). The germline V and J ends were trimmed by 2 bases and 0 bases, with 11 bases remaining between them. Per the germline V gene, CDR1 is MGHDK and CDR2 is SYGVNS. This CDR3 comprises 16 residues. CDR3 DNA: TGTGCCAGCAGTGAAGACGGGGGGACCTCTGGAAACACCATATATTTT. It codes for CASSEDGGTSGNTIYF.

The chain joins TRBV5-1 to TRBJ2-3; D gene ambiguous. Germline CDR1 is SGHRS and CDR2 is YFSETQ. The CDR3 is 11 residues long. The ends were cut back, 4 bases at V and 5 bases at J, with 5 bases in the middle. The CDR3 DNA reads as TGCGCCAGCAGCGGCAGAGATACGCAGTATTTT. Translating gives CASSGRDTQYF.

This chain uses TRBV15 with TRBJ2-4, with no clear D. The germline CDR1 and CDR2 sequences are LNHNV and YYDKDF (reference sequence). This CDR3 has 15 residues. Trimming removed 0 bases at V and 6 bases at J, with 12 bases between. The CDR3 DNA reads TGTGCCACCAGCAGAGATCGGGTACTGGGAAACATTCAGTACTTC. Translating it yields CATSRDRVLGNIQYF.

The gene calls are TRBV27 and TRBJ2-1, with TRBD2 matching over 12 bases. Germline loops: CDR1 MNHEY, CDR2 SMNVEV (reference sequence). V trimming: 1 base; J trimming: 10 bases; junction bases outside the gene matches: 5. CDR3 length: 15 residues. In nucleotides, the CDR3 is TGTGCCAGCAGTTTATATCTAGCGGGAGGGCGCGAGCAGTTCTTC. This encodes CASSLYLAGGREQFF.

CDR3 nucleotide sequence: TGCGCCAGCAGCCATAGGGGGACTAGCGGGAGCCACGAGCAGTACTTC. It translates to CASSHRGTSGSHEQYF. The chain employs TRBV4-1 and TRBJ2-7; TRBD2 matches at 14 bases. Per germline, CDR1 MGHRA and CDR2 YSYEKL. This CDR3 region has 16 residues. J gave up 5 bases and V 3 bases, and 6 bases lay outside the gene matches.

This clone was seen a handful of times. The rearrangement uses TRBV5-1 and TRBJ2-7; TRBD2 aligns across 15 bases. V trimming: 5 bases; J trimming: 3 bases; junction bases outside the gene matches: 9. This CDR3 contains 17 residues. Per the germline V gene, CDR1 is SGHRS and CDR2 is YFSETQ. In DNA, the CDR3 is TGCGCCAGCAGGTCCGGGACTAGCGGGGGGAGTGTCTACGAGCAGTACTTC. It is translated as CASRSGTSGGSVYEQYF. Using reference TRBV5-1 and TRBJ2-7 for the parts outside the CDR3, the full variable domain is KAGVTQTPRYLIKTRGQQVTLSCSPISGHRSVSWYQQTPGQGLQFLFEYFSETQRNKGNFPGRFSGRQFSNSRSEMNVSTLELGDSALYLCASRSGTSGGSVYEQYFGPGTRLTVT.

The CDR3 region is CASSPRIAGPADTQYF. The CDR3 DNA reads TGTGCCAGCAGCCCGAGAATAGCGGGACCAGCAGATACGCAGTATTTT. This chain uses TRBV9 with TRBJ2-3; 8 positions match TRBD2. From germline, CDR1 is SGDLS and CDR2 YYNGEE. V was pared by 4 bases and J by 4 bases, with 11 bases of the junction left unmatched. This CDR3 has 16 residues.

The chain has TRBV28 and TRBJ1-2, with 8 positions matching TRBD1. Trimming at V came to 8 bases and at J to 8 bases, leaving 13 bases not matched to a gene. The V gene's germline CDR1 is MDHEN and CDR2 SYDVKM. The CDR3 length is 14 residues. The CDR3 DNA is TGTGCCAGCGGGGGGGAGACAGGGGTTTGGGGCTACACCTTC. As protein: CASGGETGVWGYTF.

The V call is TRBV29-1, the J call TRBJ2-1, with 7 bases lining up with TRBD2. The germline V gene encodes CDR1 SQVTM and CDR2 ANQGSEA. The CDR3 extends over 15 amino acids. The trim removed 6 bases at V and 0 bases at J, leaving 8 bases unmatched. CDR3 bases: TGCAGCGTAGAGGTAGCGGGTAACTCCTACAATGAGCAGTTCTTC. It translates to CSVEVAGNSYNEQFF.

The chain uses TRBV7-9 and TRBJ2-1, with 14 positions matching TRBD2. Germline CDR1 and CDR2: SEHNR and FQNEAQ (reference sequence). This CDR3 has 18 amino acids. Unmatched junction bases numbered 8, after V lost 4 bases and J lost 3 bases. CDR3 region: CASSYLRGLAGDYNEQFF. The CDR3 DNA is TGTGCCAGCAGCTACCTCCGGGGACTAGCGGGGGACTACAATGAGCAGTTCTTC.

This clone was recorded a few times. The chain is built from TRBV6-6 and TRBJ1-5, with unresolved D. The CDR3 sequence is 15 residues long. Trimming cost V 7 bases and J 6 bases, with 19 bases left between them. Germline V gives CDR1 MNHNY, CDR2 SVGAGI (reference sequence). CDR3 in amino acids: CASISGSPKSQPQHF. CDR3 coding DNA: TGTGCCAGCATCTCCGGTTCACCAAAGAGTCAGCCCCAGCATTTT.

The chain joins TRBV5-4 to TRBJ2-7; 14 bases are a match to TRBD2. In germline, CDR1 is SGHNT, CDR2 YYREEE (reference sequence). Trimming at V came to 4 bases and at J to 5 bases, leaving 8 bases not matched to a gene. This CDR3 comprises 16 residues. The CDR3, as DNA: TGTGCCAGCAGCCCCGGGACTAGCGGGAGTCGGGACGAGCAGTACTTC. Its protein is CASSPGTSGSRDEQYF.

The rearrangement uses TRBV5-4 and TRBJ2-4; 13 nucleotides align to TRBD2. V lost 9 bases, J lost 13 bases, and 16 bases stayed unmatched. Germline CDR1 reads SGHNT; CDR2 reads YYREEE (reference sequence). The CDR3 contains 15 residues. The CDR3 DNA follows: TGTGCCACCTGGACTAGCGGGAGTCCCAAGGGGGCCCAGTACTTC. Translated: CATWTSGSPKGAQYF.

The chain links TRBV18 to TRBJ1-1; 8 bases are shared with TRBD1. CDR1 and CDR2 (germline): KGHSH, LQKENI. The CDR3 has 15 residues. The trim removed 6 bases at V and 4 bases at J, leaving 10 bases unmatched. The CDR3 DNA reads TGTGCCAGCTCGGGGACGACAGGGGAGGGCACTGAAGCTTTCTTT. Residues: CASSGTTGEGTEAFF.

The CDR3 is CASSLDEQLAGEDETQYF. CDR3 nucleotide sequence: TGTGCCAGCAGCTTAGATGAACAGCTAGCGGGAGAGGATGAGACCCAGTACTTC. The chain employs TRBV11-2 and TRBJ2-5, with 10 positions matching TRBD2. Per germline, CDR1 SGHAT and CDR2 FQNNGV. The V and J ends lost 0 bases and 5 bases, in that order; junction bases with no gene match: 12. CDR3 length: 18 amino acids.

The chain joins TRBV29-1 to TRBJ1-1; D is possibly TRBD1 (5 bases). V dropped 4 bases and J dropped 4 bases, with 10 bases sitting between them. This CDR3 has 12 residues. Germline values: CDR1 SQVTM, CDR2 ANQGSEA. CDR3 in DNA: TGCAGCGTTGGGATTAGGGGCACTGAAGCTTTCTTT. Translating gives CSVGIRGTEAFF.

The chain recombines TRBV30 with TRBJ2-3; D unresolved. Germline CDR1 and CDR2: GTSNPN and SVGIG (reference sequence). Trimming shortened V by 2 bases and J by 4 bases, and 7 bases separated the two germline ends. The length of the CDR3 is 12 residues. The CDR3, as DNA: TGTGCCTGGAGTCCGTTCGCAGATACGCAGTATTTT. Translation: CAWSPFADTQYF.

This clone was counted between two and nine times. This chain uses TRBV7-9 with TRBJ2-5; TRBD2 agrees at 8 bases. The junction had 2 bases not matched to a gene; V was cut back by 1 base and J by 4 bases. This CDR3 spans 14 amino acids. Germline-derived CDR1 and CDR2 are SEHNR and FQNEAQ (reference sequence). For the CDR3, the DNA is TGTGCCAGCAGCTTAGATACTAGCGGAGAGACCCAGTACTTC. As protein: CASSLDTSGETQYF. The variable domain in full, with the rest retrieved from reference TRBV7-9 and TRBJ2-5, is DTGVSQNPRHKITKRGQNVTFRCDPISEHNRLYWYRQTLGQGPEFLTYFQNEAQLEKSRLLSDRFSAERPKGSFSTLEIQRTEQGDSAMYLCASSLDTSGETQYFGPGTRLLVL.

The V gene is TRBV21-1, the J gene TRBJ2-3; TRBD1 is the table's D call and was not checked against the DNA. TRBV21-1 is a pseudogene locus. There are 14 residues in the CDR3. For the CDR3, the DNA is TGTGCCAGCATGACAGTGTCTAGCACAGATACGCAGTATTTT. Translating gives CASMTVSSTDTQYF.

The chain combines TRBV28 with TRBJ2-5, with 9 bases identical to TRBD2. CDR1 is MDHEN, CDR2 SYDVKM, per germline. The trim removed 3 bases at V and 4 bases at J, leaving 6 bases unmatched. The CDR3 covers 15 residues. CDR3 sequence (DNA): TGTGCCAGCAGTTTTAACAAAGCGGGGGGAGAGACCCAGTACTTC. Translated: CASSFNKAGGETQYF.

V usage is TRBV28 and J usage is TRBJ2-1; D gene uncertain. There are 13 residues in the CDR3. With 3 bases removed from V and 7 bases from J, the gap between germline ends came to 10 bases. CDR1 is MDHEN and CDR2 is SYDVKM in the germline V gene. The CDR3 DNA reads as TGTGCCAGCAGTTTCCCCCCGAGAAATGAGCAGTTCTTC. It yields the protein CASSFPPRNEQFF.